Sequencing of this T cell receptor beta chain was carried out in a study of blood T cell repertoires in COVID-19. Study summary: Nucleic acid was either cDNA or gDNA, and it came from T cells, B-cell-depleted T cells, or PBMCs.

The CDR3 runs to 12 residues. The V end was cut by 3 bases, the J end by 8 bases, with 9 bases between. Germline lookup yields CDR1 KGHDR and CDR2 SFDVKD. Source study methods: Amplification from reference gene primers served as the basis for estimated nucleated cell counts. Sequenced by immunoSEQ multiplex PCR; TCRdb stores in-frame clones only, minus some. V and J calls and clone size follow that table, whereas D and trimming were derived from the DNA. Of 190,000 or so clones in the sample, about 90% were seen once. The chain combines TRBV24-1 with TRBJ1-2, with D unresolved. The sample comprised peripheral blood. The TCR sequence derives from a woman in her seventies with acute or convalescent COVID-19. CDR3 sequence (DNA): TGTGCCACCAGTGATGGAGGATTCGGCTACACCTTC. Translated: CATSDGGFGYTF.